This entry describes one TCR beta chain. Antigen: not known. This CDR3 has 17 residues. CDR1 is SEHNR, CDR2 FQNEAQ, per germline (reference sequence). V was trimmed by 4 bases and J by 3 bases, leaving 21 bases between them. The protocol was immunoSEQ multiplex PCR, while the TCRdb copy is restricted to in-frame clones and leaves out a portion. Of tens of thousands of clones in the sample, 85% to 90% are singletons; the top ten hold roughly 11%. This specimen comes from a study of OX40 agonist ivuxolimab in advanced cancers. Findings and caveats of the study: At 0.1 to 3.0 mg/kg, clonal expansion of CD4+ and CD8+ blood T cells had occurred by week 6. On average, a greater number of expanded clones characterised CD8+ T cells relative to CD4+.

This TCR came from an adult with an advanced solid tumor such as melanoma, head and neck, liver or kidney cancer. The sequenced sample was CD4+ or CD8+ T cells sorted from blood, obtained in a trial of the OX40 agonist ivuxolimab. V gene TRBV7-9 combines with J gene TRBJ1-2; D unclear. DNA for the CDR3: TGTGCCAGCAGCTCCACCCTCACCTCGATTCAGCACTATGGCTACACCTTC. Translation gives CASSSTLTSIQHYGYTF.